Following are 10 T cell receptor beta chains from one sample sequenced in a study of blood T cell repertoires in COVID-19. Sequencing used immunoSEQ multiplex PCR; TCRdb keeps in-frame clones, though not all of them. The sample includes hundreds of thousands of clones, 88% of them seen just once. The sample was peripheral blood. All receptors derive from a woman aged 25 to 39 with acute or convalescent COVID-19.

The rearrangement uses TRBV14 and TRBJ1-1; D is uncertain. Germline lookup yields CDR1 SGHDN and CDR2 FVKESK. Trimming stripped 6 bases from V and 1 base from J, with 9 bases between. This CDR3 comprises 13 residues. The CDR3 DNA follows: TGTGCCAGCAGTCCTTCGGGGAACACTGAAGCTTTCTTT. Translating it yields CASSPSGNTEAFF.

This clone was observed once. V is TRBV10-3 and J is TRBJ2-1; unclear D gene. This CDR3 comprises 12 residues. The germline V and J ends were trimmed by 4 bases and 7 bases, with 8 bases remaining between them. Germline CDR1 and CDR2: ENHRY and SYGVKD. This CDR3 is CAISGVENEQFF. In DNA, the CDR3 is TGTGCCATCAGTGGTGTGGAGAATGAGCAGTTCTTC.

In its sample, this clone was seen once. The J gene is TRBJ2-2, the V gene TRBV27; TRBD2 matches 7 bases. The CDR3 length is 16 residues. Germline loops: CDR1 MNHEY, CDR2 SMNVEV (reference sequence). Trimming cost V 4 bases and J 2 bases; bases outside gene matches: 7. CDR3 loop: CASSSPSGHNTGELFF. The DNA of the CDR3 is TGTGCCAGCAGTTCTCCTAGCGGTCATAACACCGGGGAGCTGTTTTTT.

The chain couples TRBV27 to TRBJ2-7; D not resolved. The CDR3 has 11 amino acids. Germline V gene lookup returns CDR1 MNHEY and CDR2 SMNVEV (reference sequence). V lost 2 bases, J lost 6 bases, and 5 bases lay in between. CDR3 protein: CASSLAGEQYF. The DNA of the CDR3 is TGTGCCAGCAGTTTAGCCGGCGAGCAGTACTTC.

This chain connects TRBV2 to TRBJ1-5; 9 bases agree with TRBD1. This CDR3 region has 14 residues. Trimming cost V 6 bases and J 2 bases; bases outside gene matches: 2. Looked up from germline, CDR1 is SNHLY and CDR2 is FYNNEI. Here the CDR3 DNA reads TGTGCCAGCAGCCGGGACAGGGGCAATCAGCCCCAGCATTTT. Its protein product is CASSRDRGNQPQHF.

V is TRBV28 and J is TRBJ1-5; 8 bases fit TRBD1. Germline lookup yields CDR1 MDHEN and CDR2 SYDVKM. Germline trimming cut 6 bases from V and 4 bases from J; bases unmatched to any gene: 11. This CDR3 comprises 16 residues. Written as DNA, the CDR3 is TGTGCCAGCAGGGGGGGCCTCAGGGGGCTTAATCAGCCCCAGCATTTT. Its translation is CASRGGLRGLNQPQHF.

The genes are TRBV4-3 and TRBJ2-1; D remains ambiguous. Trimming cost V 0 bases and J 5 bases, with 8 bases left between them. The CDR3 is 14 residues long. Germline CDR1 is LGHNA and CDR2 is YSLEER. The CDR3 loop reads CASSQEPRDNEQFF. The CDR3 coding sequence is TGCGCCAGCAGCCAAGAGCCTCGGGACAATGAGCAGTTCTTC.

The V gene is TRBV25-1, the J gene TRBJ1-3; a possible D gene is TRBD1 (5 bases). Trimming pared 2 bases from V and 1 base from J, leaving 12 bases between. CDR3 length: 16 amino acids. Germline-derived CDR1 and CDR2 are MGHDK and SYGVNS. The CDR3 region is CASSEGGVLSGNTIYF. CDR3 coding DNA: TGTGCCAGCAGTGAAGGGGGGGTTCTATCTGGAAACACCATATATTTT. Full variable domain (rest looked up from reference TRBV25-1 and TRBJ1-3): EADIYQTPRYLVIGTGKKITLECSQTMGHDKMYWYQQDPGMELHLIHYSYGVNSTEKGDLSSESTVSRIRTEHFPLTLESARPSHTSQYLCASSEGGVLSGNTIYFGEGSWLTVV.

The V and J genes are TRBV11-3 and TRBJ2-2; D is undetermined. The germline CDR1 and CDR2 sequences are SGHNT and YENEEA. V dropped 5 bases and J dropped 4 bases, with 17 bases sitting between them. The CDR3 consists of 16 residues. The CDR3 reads CASSAIGGRSTGELFF. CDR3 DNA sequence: TGTGCCAGCAGCGCCATTGGCGGAAGGTCCACCGGGGAGCTGTTTTTT. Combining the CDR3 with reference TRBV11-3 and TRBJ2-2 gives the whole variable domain EAGVVQSPRYKIIEKKQPVAFWCNPISGHNTLYWYLQNLGQGPELLIRYENEEAVDDSQLPKDRFSAERLKGVDSTLKIQPAELGDSAVYLCASSAIGGRSTGELFFGEGSRLTVL.

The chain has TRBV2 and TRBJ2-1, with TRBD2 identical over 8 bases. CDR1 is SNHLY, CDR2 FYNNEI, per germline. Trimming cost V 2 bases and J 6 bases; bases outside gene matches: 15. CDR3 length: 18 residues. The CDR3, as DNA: TGTGCCAGCAGTGAAAACCATCTAGCGGGTCTGGGCGGCAATGAGCAGTTCTTC. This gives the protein CASSENHLAGLGGNEQFF.